A single sample gave rise to the 8 T cell receptor beta chains below, sequenced in a study of T cell repertoires in cytomegalovirus infection. These TCRs' antigens remain unknown. TCRdb fed the reads into MiXCR, producing one record per CDR3 protein. The table records 700,000 to 900,000 distinct CDR3 sequences, almost 30% of them present only once. The specimen was cultured CD8+ T cells from PBMCs, collected from culture after CMV antigen stimulation. The receptors derive from a human donor in good health (CMV status not recorded). Some clones in this sample may be carry-over from other donors' samples.

A note on this clonotype: A read error may produce the germline difference seen at one junction end. The V gene is TRBV5-4, the J gene TRBJ2-7, with TRBD2 identical over 9 bases. CDR1 is SGHNT, CDR2 YYREEE, per germline (reference sequence). The CDR3 is 12 residues long. The CDR3 DNA sequence: TGTGCCAGCAGAAGCGGGGGGACCGAGCAGTACTTT. As protein: CASRSGGTEQYF.

As regards this clonotype: Its ends do not fully match the called genes, so a read error is possible. This chain links TRBV19 with TRBJ1-1; 9 bases fit TRBD1. This CDR3 is 17 amino acids long. Per germline, CDR1 LNHDA and CDR2 SQIVND (reference sequence). The CDR3, as DNA: TGTGCCAGTAGTATAGACTTCTGGGACAGGGTGAAAACTGAAGCTTTCTTT. Its protein is CASSIDFWDRVKTEAFF.

This clonotype was found a few times. The gene calls are TRBV7-2 and TRBJ2-1, with D tentatively TRBD2 (6 bases). The CDR3 is 15 amino acids. Trimming pared 5 bases from V and 4 bases from J, leaving 15 bases between. Germline CDR1 SGHTA, CDR2 FQGNSA. CDR3 residues: CASSPLREDYNEQFF. Here the CDR3 DNA reads TGTGCCAGCAGCCCTCTGAGGGAGGATTACAATGAGCAGTTCTTC.

V usage is TRBV11-2 and J usage is TRBJ1-6; the D gene is possibly TRBD1 (5 bases). From germline, CDR1 is SGHAT and CDR2 FQNNGV. Trimming stripped 2 bases from V and 2 bases from J, with 13 bases between. The CDR3 consists of 17 residues. As DNA, the CDR3 is TGTGCCAGCAGCTTAAATTTAAGGGGAACCTATAATTCACCCCTCCACTTT. The encoded protein is CASSLNLRGTYNSPLHF.

The chain uses TRBV27 and TRBJ1-4; D call uncertain. Trimming left V 7 bases short and J 13 bases short, with 19 bases between. The CDR3 loop spans 13 amino acids. From germline, CDR1 is MNHEY and CDR2 SMNVEV (reference sequence). The CDR3 loop is CASKSGAAEGLFF. CDR3 bases: TGTGCCAGCAAGAGCGGTGCGGCGGAGGGACTGTTTTTT.

This clonotype was detected a few times. The chain combines TRBV11-2 with TRBJ2-1, with TRBD1 matching 12 bases. Per germline, CDR1 SGHAT and CDR2 FQNNGV. This CDR3 region has 17 residues. V was clipped by 3 bases and J by 12 bases; unmatched bases: 15. CDR3: CASSFTSYPGQGASQFF. CDR3 nucleotides: TGTGCCAGCAGCTTTACTTCCTATCCGGGACAGGGGGCCTCGCAGTTCTTC.

The table lists this clonotype with many counts. This chain connects TRBV7-9 to TRBJ2-2; 9 nucleotides match TRBD1. From germline, CDR1 is SEHNR and CDR2 FQNEAQ (reference sequence). The CDR3 spans 16 residues. V lost 5 bases to trimming and J lost 3 bases; unmatched junction nucleotides: 7. The CDR3 nucleotides read TGTGCCAGCAGCCCGCGACAGGGGGTATACACCGGGGAGCTGTTTTTT. This translates into CASSPRQGVYTGELFF.

This clonotype was seen only a few times. CDR3 in DNA: TGTGCCAGGTTGGACAGGGATAAGACCCAGTACTTC. Protein sequence: CARLDRDKTQYF. The chain links TRBV6-5 to TRBJ2-5; 8 bases are a match to TRBD1. Unmatched junction bases numbered 6, after V lost 9 bases and J lost 6 bases. The CDR3 spans 12 residues. Germline assignment: CDR1 MNHEY and CDR2 SVGAGI.